This is a list of T cell receptor beta chains from one sample in a study of T cell responses to AZD1222 COVID-19 vaccine. Clones were read by immunoSEQ multiplex PCR, and TCRdb kept only the in-frame ones, dropping some. The table includes about 140,000 clones, around 90% detected once. The sample was peripheral blood, taken on day 0 of AZD1222 vaccination. The receptor source for this set is an adult in good health. CDR3s include the opening cysteine and the closing phenylalanine or tryptophan. D genes are given only for firm matches. Expanded clones get a size class; other rows say once, few or many, or leave the size out.

len	d_gene	j_gene	v_gene	abundance	CDR3nt	CDR3aa
15	NA	TRBJ2-6	TRBV24-1	NA	TGTGCCACCAGTGATCGTTACCCTGGGGCCAACGTCCTGACTTTC	CATSDRYPGANVLTF
11	NA	TRBJ1-6	TRBV6-5	NA	TGTGCCAGCAGGATAAATTCACCCCTCCACTTT	CASRINSPLHF
14	TRBD2	TRBJ2-7	TRBV25-1	NA	TGTGCCAGCAGTGGGACTAGCGGGAGTTACGAGCAGTACTTC	CASSGTSGSYEQYF
12	NA	TRBJ2-2	TRBV21-1	NA	TGTGCCAGCAGGATGAAATACGGGGAGCTGTTTTTT	CASRMKYGELFF
13	NA	TRBJ2-7	TRBV12-3/TRBV12-4	NA	TGTGCCAGCAGCCGCCGGGCCACCTACGAGCAGTACTTC	CASSRRATYEQYF
16	NA	TRBJ1-1	TRBV15	NA	TGTGCCACCAGCAGAGATTGGCGGGGGACTAACACTGAAGCTTTCTTT	CATSRDWRGTNTEAFF
12	NA	TRBJ2-7	TRBV4-3	NA	TGCGCCAGCAGCCCGCAACAGGGCGAGCAGTACTTC	CASSPQQGEQYF
14	NA	TRBJ2-2	TRBV25-1	NA	TGTGCCAGCAGTGAATGGGGCGGTACCGGGGAGCTGTTTTTT	CASSEWGGTGELFF
14	NA	TRBJ1-2	TRBV7-2	once	TGTACCAGCAGCCCGGACGGTACTAACTATGGCTACACCTTC	CTSSPDGTNYGYTF
11	NA	TRBJ1-1	TRBV20-1	few	TGCAGTGCTAGGCAGGGTTGGTATGCTTTCTTT	CSARQGWYAFF
13	NA	TRBJ1-2	TRBV2	NA	TGTGCCAGCAGTGAAGAGGTGGACTATGGCTACACCTTC	CASSEEVDYGYTF
12	NA	TRBJ2-7	TRBV9	NA	TGTGCCAGCAGCGGCGCCCGCTCCGAGCAGTACTTC	CASSGARSEQYF
16	NA	TRBJ2-1	TRBV7-7	NA	TGTGCCAGCAGCTTAGGGCCCACTAGCTCCTACAATGAGCAGTTCTTC	CASSLGPTSSYNEQFF
14	TRBD2	TRBJ2-3	TRBV30	once	TGTGCCTGGAGTCGGGGGGATAGCACAGATACGCAGTATTTT	CAWSRGDSTDTQYF
18	TRBD2	TRBJ2-2	TRBV24-1	NA	TGTGCCACCAGTGACAAAGGGACTAGCGGGACGTACACCGGGGAGCTGTTTTTT	CATSDKGTSGTYTGELFF
15	NA	TRBJ1-5	TRBV6-5	few	TGTGCCAGCAGTTACTCTCTAGGGGTCAATCAGCCCCAGCATTTT	CASSYSLGVNQPQHF
15	NA	TRBJ1-4	TRBV27	NA	TGTGCCAGCAGTTCACTCGTCGCAACTAATGAAAAACTGTTTTTT	CASSSLVATNEKLFF
15	NA	TRBJ1-1	TRBV28	NA	TGTGCCAGCACAAAAATGATGGGGGCGAATGACGAAGCTTTCTTT	CASTKMMGANDEAFF
12	NA	TRBJ1-1	TRBV5-5	NA	TGTGCCAGCAGCTCGATGAACACTGAAGCTTTCTTT	CASSSMNTEAFF
15	TRBD2	TRBJ2-1	TRBV10-1	few	TGCGCCAGCAGTGAGTCGGGACTAGGCTACAATGAGCAGTTCTTC	CASSESGLGYNEQFF
15	TRBD1	TRBJ2-7	TRBV19	NA	TGTGCCAGTAGAACACTGGGACAGGGGGTCTACGAGCAGTACTTC	CASRTLGQGVYEQYF
13	NA	TRBJ2-1	TRBV6-5	NA	TGTGCCAGCATGACCCCTCCCCCCCATGAGCAGTTCTTC	CASMTPPPHEQFF
16	TRBD2	TRBJ2-7	TRBV4-2	NA	TGTGCCAGCAGCCAACCCGGGACTAGCGGTAATTCGGAGCAGTACTTC	CASSQPGTSGNSEQYF
11	NA	TRBJ1-1	TRBV30	NA	TGTGCCTGGGGTCAGAACACTGAAGCTTTCTTT	CAWGQNTEAFF
11	NA	TRBJ2-5	TRBV20-1	few	TGCAGTGCCCGACCCGAGGAGACCCAGTACTTC	CSARPEETQYF
14	NA	TRBJ2-5	TRBV6-2/TRBV6-3	medium-sized	NA	CASSSSVRPETQYF
14	TRBD1	TRBJ1-3	TRBV7-8	NA	TGTGCCAGCAGTCCTCAGGGGGCTGGAAACACCATATATTTT	CASSPQGAGNTIYF
14	NA	TRBJ1-5	TRBV6-5	few	TGTGCCAGCAGTATAGACAATACGAATCAGCCCCAGCATTTT	CASSIDNTNQPQHF
14	NA	TRBJ1-2	TRBV6-2/TRBV6-3	NA	TGTGCCAGCAGTTACGGGCCATCTTCCCATGGCTACACCTTC	CASSYGPSSHGYTF
14	NA	TRBJ1-2	TRBV6-2/TRBV6-3	NA	TGTGCCAGCAGCCACGATTACGGGAGCGGTGGCTACACCTTC	CASSHDYGSGGYTF
13	NA	TRBJ1-1	TRBV11-1	NA	TGTGCCAGCAGCTTTGGCAGACTCACTGAAGCTTTCTTT	CASSFGRLTEAFF
15	NA	TRBJ1-6	TRBV2	NA	TGTGCCAGCTTGCCGGCTAGCTCCTATAATTCACCCCTCCACTTT	CASLPASSYNSPLHF
14	NA	TRBJ2-7	TRBV7-9	NA	TGTGCCAGCAGCCAACAGGCAGATTCCTACGAGCAGTACTTC	CASSQQADSYEQYF
15	NA	TRBJ2-1	TRBV5-1	NA	TGCGCCAGCAGCGTCCGATTAGCGTCTAACAATGAGCAGTTCTTC	CASSVRLASNNEQFF
12	NA	TRBJ1-2	TRBV27	NA	TGTGCCAGCAGTTTCGGGGGTGACGGCTACACCTTC	CASSFGGDGYTF
10	NA	TRBJ1-2	TRBV28	NA	TGTGCCAGCAGTTTCCGCGGCTACACCTTC	CASSFRGYTF
10	NA	TRBJ1-2	TRBV6-1	NA	TGTGCCAGCAGTGAAATTAGCTACACCTTC	CASSEISYTF
20	TRBD2	TRBJ2-3	TRBV6-2/TRBV6-3	NA	TGTGCCAGCAGTTACTTCTGGCTAGCGGGAGGGCCTACCCGTGGAGATACGCAGTATTTT	CASSYFWLAGGPTRGDTQYF
17	NA	TRBJ2-3	TRBV5-6	NA	TGTGCCAGCAGCTTAACGGGACTCCGATCGGGCACAGATACGCAGTATTTT	CASSLTGLRSGTDTQYF
18	TRBD2	TRBJ2-1	TRBV7-3	NA	TGTGCCAGCAGCTTAACGTTCGGGGTGGGAGGGTCCTACAATGAGCAGTTCTTC	CASSLTFGVGGSYNEQFF
14	TRBD2	TRBJ2-7	TRBV20-1	NA	TGCAGTGCTAGTACTAGCGGGAGCTCCTACGAGCAGTACTTC	CSASTSGSSYEQYF
12	NA	TRBJ1-2	TRBV3-1/TRBV3-2	NA	TGTGCCAGCAGCCAAGATTTTCGGGACATGAATTTC	CASSQDFRDMNF
14	NA	TRBJ2-3	TRBV4-1	NA	TGCGCCAGCAGCCAAGATTGGCTTGCAGATACGCAGTATTTT	CASSQDWLADTQYF
16	NA	TRBJ2-2	TRBV27	NA	TGTGCCAGCAGTTTGGGGCGGCCCGCGAACACCGGGGAGCTGTTTTTT	CASSLGRPANTGELFF
15	TRBD2	TRBJ2-4	TRBV7-2	NA	TGTGCCAGCAGCTTAGCGGGGACTAGCGGGGACATTCAGTACTTC	CASSLAGTSGDIQYF
16	NA	TRBJ2-5	TRBV7-3	NA	TGTGCCAGCAGCTTACGGCCACCTTTTGAAGGGGAGACCCAGTACTTC	CASSLRPPFEGETQYF
16	NA	TRBJ1-3	TRBV28	NA	TGTGCCAGCAGTCCTGGGGGTACACCTTCTGGAAACACCATATATTTT	CASSPGGTPSGNTIYF
17	TRBD2	TRBJ2-7	TRBV7-2	NA	TGTGCCAGCAGCGAGAGCCGGGGACTAGCGGGAGCCTACGAGCAGTACTTC	CASSESRGLAGAYEQYF
13	NA	TRBJ2-7	TRBV4-1	NA	TGCGCCAGCAGCCATCGACTCTCCTACGAGCAGTACTTC	CASSHRLSYEQYF
15	NA	TRBJ1-3	TRBV7-6	NA	TGTGCCAGCAGCTTAGGGGGGGGTCCTGGAAACACCATATATTTT	CASSLGGGPGNTIYF
14	TRBD2	TRBJ2-5	TRBV29-1	NA	TGCAGCGCAGGGAGGGTACCCCTTCAAGAGACCCAGTACTTC	CSAGRVPLQETQYF
15	TRBD1	TRBJ2-7	TRBV27	NA	TGTCCGACAGGGGACGTTCCCCCCCGAAACTACGAGCAGTACTTC	CPTGDVPPRNYEQYF
18	TRBD2	TRBJ2-1	TRBV7-2	NA	TGTGCCAGCAGCTTAGAGTTTAGCGGGGCTTCCTCCTACAATGAGCAGTTCTTC	CASSLEFSGASSYNEQFF
14	TRBD2	TRBJ2-5	TRBV28	NA	TGTGCCAGCAGTTTGTTAGCGGGAGTGGAGACCCAGTACTTC	CASSLLAGVETQYF
17	NA	TRBJ1-3	TRBV28	NA	TGTGCCAGCAGTTGGGGACTCCCTTCCAGCTCTGGAAACACCATATATTTT	CASSWGLPSSSGNTIYF
13	NA	TRBJ1-4	TRBV6-5	NA	TGTGCCAGCACCGTTTCAGGGGACGGGGAACTGTTTTTT	CASTVSGDGELFF
13	NA	TRBJ2-7	TRBV11-3	NA	TGTGCCAGCAGCTGGGGTGGAGGGGGCGAGCAGTACTTC	CASSWGGGGEQYF
16	NA	TRBJ2-3	TRBV9	NA	TGTGCCAGCAGCGTAGGGCGCAGCTCTAGCACAGATACGCAGTATTTT	CASSVGRSSSTDTQYF
14	TRBD1	TRBJ1-1	TRBV25-1	NA	TGTGCCAGCAGAGACAGGGGGCCGAACACTGAAGCTTTCTTT	CASRDRGPNTEAFF
13	NA	TRBJ2-7	TRBV13	NA	TGTGCCAGCAGCTCAGGATTTTTAGACGAGCAGTACTTC	CASSSGFLDEQYF